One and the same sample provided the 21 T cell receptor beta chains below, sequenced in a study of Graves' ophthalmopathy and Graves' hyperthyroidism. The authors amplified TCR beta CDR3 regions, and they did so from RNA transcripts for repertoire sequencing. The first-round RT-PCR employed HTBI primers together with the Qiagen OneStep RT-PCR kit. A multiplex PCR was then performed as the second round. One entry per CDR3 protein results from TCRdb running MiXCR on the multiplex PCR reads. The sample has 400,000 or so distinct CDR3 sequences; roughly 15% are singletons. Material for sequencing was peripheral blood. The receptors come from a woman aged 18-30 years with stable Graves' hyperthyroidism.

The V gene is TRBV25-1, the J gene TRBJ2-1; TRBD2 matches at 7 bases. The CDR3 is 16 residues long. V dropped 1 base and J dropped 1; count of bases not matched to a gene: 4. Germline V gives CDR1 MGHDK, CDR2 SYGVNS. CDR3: CASSELGGGSYNEQFF. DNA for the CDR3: TGTGCCAGCAGTGAATTGGGGGGAGGGTCCTACAATGAGCAGTTCTTC.

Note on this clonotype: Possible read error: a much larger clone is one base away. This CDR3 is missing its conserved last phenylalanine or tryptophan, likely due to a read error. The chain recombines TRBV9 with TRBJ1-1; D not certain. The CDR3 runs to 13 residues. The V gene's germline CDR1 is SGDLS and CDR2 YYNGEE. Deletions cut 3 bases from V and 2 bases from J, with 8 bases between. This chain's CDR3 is CASSDSPNTEAFL. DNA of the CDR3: TGTGCCAGCAGCGATTCTCCTAACACTGAAGCTTTCTTA.

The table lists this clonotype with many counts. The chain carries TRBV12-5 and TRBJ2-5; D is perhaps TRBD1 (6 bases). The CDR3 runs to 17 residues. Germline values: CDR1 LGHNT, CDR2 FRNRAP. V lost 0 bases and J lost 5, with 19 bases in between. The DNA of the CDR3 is TGTGCTAGTGGTTTGGTTAGGGGGTTAGACATTGTGGAGACCCAGTACTTC. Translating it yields CASGLVRGLDIVETQYF.

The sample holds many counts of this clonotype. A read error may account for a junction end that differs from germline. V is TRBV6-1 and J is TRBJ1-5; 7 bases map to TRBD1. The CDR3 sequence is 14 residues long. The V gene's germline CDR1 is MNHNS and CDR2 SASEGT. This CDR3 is CASSGQGADQPQHF. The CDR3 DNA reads TGTGCCAGCAGTGGACAGGGAGCCGATCAACCCCAGCATTTT.

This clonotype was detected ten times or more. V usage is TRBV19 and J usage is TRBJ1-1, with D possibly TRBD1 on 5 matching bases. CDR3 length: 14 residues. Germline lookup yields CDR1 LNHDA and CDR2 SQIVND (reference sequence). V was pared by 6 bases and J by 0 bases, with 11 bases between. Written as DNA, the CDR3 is TGTGCCAGTAGAGAGGGGTCCATGAACACTGAAGCTTTCTTT. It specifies CASREGSMNTEAFF.

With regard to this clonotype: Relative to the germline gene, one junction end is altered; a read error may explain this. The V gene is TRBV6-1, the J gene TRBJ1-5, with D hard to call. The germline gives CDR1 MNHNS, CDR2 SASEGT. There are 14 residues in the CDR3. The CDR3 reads CASSGGVRNQPQHF. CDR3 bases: TGTGCCAGCAGCGGCGGGGTCCGGAATCAGCCTCAGCATTTT.

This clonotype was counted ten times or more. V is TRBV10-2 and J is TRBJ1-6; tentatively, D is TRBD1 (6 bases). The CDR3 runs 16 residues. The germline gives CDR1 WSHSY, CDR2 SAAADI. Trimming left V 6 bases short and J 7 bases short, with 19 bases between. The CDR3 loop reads CASSEPLTGSNSPLHF. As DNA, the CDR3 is TGCGCCAGCAGCGAACCCTTGACAGGCTCGAATTCACCCCTCCACTTT.

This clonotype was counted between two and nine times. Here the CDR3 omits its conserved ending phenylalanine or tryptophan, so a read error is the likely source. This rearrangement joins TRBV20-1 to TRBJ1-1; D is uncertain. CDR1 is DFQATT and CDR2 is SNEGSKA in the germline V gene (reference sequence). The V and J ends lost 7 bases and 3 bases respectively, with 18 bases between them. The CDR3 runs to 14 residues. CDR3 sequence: CSDQECLNYTEAFI. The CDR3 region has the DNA TGCAGTGACCAAGAGTGTCTCAATTACACTGAAGCTTTCATT.

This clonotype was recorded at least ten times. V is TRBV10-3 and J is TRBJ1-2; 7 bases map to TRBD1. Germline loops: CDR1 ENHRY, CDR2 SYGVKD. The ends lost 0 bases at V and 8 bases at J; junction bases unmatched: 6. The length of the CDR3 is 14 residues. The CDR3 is CAISESSGGNGYTF. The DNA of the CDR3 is TGTGCCATCAGTGAGTCTTCAGGGGGTAACGGCTACACCTTC.

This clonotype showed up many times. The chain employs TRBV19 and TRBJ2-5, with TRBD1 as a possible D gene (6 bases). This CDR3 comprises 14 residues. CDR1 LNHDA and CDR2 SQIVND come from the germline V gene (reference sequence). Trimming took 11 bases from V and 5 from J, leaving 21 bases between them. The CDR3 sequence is CACSPRGGRETQYF. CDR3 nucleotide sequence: TGTGCCTGCTCACCCAGAGGGGGTAGGGAGACCCAGTACTTC.

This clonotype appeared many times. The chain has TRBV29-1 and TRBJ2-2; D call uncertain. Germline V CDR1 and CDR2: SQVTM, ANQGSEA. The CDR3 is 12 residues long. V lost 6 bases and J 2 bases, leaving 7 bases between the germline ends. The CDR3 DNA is TGCAGCGTGAGAAGTAACACCGGGGAGCTGTTTTTT. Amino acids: CSVRSNTGELFF.

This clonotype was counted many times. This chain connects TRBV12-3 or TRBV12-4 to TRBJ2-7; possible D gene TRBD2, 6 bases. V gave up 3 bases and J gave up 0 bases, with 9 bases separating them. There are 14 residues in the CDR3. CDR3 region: CASSFSGFSYEQYF. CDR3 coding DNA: TGTGCCAGCAGTTTCAGCGGGTTCTCCTACGAGCAGTACTTC.

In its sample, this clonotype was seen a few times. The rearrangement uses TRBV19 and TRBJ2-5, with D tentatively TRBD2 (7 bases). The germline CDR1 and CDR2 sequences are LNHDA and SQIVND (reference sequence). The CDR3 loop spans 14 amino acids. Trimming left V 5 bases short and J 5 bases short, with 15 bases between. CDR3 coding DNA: TGTGCCAGTAGTGAGGGGGGGCCGTGGGAGACCCAGTACTTC. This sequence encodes CASSEGGPWETQYF. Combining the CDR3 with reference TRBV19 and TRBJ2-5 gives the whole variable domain DGGITQSPKYLFRKEGQNVTLSCEQNLNHDAMYWYRQDPGQGLRLIYYSQIVNDFQKGDIAEGYSVSREKKESFPLTVTSAQKNPTAFYLCASSEGGPWETQYFGPGTRLLVL.

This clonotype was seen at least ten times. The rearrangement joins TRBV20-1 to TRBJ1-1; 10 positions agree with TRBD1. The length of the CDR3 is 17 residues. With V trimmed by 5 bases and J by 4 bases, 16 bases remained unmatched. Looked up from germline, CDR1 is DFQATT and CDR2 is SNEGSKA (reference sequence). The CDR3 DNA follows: TGCAGTGCTTGGAGGGGAGGGACAGGGGTTGTAGGCACTGAAGCTTTCTTT. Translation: CSAWRGGTGVVGTEAFF.

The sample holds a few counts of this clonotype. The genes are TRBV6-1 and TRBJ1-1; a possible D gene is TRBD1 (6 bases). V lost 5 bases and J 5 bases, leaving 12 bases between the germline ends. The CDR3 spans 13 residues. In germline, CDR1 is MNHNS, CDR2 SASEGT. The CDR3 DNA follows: TGTGCCAGCAGTAAGGGGGGCCTAACTGAAGCTTTCTTT. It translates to CASSKGGLTEAFF.

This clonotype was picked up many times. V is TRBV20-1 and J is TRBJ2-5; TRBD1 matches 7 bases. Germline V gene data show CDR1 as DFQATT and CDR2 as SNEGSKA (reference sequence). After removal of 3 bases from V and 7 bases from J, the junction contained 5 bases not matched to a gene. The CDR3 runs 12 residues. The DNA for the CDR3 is TGCAGTGCTAGGGGGACAGCTGGGACCCAGTACTTC. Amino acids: CSARGTAGTQYF.

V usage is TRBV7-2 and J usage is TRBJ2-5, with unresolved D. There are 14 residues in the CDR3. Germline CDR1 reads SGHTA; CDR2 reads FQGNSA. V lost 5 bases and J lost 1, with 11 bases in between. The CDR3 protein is CASSPISLQETQYF. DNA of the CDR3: TGTGCCAGCAGCCCGATTTCACTCCAAGAGACCCAGTACTTC.

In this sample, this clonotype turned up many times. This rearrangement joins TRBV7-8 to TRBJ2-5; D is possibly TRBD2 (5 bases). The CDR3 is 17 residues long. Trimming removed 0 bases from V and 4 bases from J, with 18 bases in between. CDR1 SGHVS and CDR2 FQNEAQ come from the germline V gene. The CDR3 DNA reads TGTGCCAGCAGCTTAGCAACTAGGAGGAGCACTGGAGAGACCCAGTACTTC. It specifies CASSLATRRSTGETQYF.

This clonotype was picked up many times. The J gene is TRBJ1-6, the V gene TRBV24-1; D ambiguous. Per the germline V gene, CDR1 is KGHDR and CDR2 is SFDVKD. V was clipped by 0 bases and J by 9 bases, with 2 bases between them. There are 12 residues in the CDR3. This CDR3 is CATSDLGSPLHF. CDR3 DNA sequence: TGTGCCACCAGTGATTTGGGTTCACCCCTCCACTTT.

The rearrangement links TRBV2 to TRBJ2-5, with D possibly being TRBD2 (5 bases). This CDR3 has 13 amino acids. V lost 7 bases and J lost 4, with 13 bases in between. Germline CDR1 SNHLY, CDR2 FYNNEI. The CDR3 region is CASTGWVGETQYF. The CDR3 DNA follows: TGTGCCAGCACGGGATGGGTAGGAGAGACCCAGTACTTC.

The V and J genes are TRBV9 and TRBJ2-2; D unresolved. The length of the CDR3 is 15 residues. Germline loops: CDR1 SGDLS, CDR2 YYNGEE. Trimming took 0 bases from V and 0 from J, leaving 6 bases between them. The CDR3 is CASSVAAANTGELFF. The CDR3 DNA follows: TGTGCCAGCAGCGTAGCGGCAGCGAACACCGGGGAGCTGTTTTTT.